This TCR delta chain was sequenced for a study of gamma-delta T cells after stem cell transplantation. Germline CDR1 reads GEAIGNYY; CDR2 reads EKD. CDR3 length: 14 amino acids. V shed 5 bases, J shed 7 bases, and the junction held 10 bases outside the gene matches. Comments on this clone: A much larger clone is a single base away; this may be a read error.

TCRdb re-analyzed the RT-PCR reads via CATT. The sample has about 11,000 delta-chain clones, 38% seen once. The TCR originated in a human donor. It is not recorded whose cells these are; they may come from a transplant donor. V and J are TRDV2 and TRDJ1, with 9 bases fitting TRDD3. Sequenced input: gamma-delta T cells. The CDR3 DNA reads as TGTGCCTGTGGACGGGGGGATACATCGGGTAAACTCATCTTT. Its translation: CACGRGDTSGKLIF.